These T cell receptor beta chains were read from a single sample in a study of control samples from healthy donors and cancer patients. Here immunoSEQ multiplex PCR was the method, and the copy in TCRdb shows in-frame clones only, minus some. The top ten clones hold roughly 1.5% of a sample with 150,000 to 200,000 clones, around 90% of them seen once. Sample: blood. The receptor source for this set is a woman aged 45-65 years in good health. Each CDR3 is given with its conserved first and last residue. D genes are given only for firm matches. Where a row states a size, it is once, few, many or the class of an expanded clone; other rows omit it.

TRBJ2-7	NA	NA	TRBV10-3	TGTGCCACCTCCAGGGGATCCTACGAGCAGTACTTC	CATSRGSYEQYF
TRBJ1-1	NA	NA	TRBV3-1/TRBV3-2	TGTGCCAGCAGCATCCCATCAGGGCGTGAAGCTTTCTTT	CASSIPSGREAFF
TRBJ2-1	NA	NA	TRBV28	TGTGCCAGCAGCCTTCGGACTGGGCTAAAAAGGGTCTTC	CASSLRTGLKRVF
TRBJ2-7	TRBD2	NA	TRBV7-2	TGTGCCAGCAGCTTAGGAGGCGGGAGGGCCGAACAGTACTTC	CASSLGGGRAEQYF
TRBJ2-7	NA	once	TRBV7-9	TGTGCCAGCAGCGTCAACTACGAGCAGTACTTC	CASSVNYEQYF
TRBJ2-7	TRBD2	NA	TRBV27	TGTGCCAGCAGTTACCGCACTAGCGGGAGGGCCACTGTATCCTACGAGCAGTACTTC	CASSYRTSGRATVSYEQYF
TRBJ1-5	NA	NA	TRBV28	TGTGCCAGCAGTTTAGGGGCAGGGGACAATCAGCCCCAGCATTTT	CASSLGAGDNQPQHF
TRBJ2-1	TRBD2	NA	TRBV27	TGTGCCACCACTCCGAGAGCGGGATCGAACCTCTACAATGAGCAGTTCTTC	CATTPRAGSNLYNEQFF
TRBJ1-3	NA	NA	TRBV30	TGTGCCTGGAGTGTCCCCGGGGGAGGAAACACCATATATTTT	CAWSVPGGGNTIYF
TRBJ2-3	NA	NA	TRBV3-1/TRBV3-2	TGTGCCAGCAGCCAAGCGTGGGGGGGCGGCACAGATACGCAGTATTTT	CASSQAWGGGTDTQYF
TRBJ2-7	NA	NA	TRBV3-1/TRBV3-2	TGTGCCAGCAGCCAAGAAATCAGTAGGAAGCAGTACTTC	CASSQEISRKQYF
TRBJ2-7	NA	NA	TRBV10-3	TGTGCCACCGCCGACACCCCCACGGACGAGCAGTACTTC	CATADTPTDEQYF
TRBJ2-3	NA	once	TRBV3-1/TRBV3-2	TGTGCCAGCAGCCAAGACGCCGGGAACCCCGCAGCGTATTTT	CASSQDAGNPAAYF
TRBJ2-7	NA	NA	TRBV14	TGTGCCAGCAGCCAATCCAGCGGGGAGCAGTACTTC	CASSQSSGEQYF
TRBJ2-7	TRBD1	few	TRBV27	TGTGCCAGCAGTCTAGGTGGACAGGGGCCCTACGAGCAGTACTTC	CASSLGGQGPYEQYF
TRBJ2-3	NA	NA	TRBV5-4	TGTGCCAGCAGCCGGGGTTTCACAGATACGCAGTATTTT	CASSRGFTDTQYF
TRBJ1-2	NA	NA	TRBV28	TGTGCCAGCAAAGTCGCCGTAAACTATGGCTACACCTTC	CASKVAVNYGYTF
TRBJ2-3	NA	NA	TRBV4-3	TGCGCCAGCAGCCAAGAGGGCGGGGCTTGGGATACGCAGTATTTT	CASSQEGGAWDTQYF
TRBJ2-2	NA	NA	TRBV29-1	TGCAGCGTCACTTTAGGGGGACCTTACACCGGGGAGCTGTTTTTT	CSVTLGGPYTGELFF
TRBJ2-2	TRBD2	NA	TRBV27	TGTGCCAGCAGACCCTCGGGACTAGCGGGGGGGACGAACACCGGGGAGCTGTTTTTT	CASRPSGLAGGTNTGELFF
TRBJ1-4	NA	NA	TRBV28	TGTGCCAGCAGTTTTCTTTCAAAAAATGAAAAACTGTTTTTT	CASSFLSKNEKLFF
TRBJ1-1	NA	once	TRBV5-1	TGCGCCAGCAGCTTGGACGTTACAGGGAACGGGGAAGCTTTCTTT	CASSLDVTGNGEAFF
TRBJ2-2	NA	NA	TRBV27	TGTGCCAGCCACAGTGGCGTGAGAACCGGGGAGCTGTTTTTT	CASHSGVRTGELFF
TRBJ1-4	NA	NA	TRBV5-4	TGTGCCAGCAGCTTTTTCCCAGAGGAAAAACTGTTTTTT	CASSFFPEEKLFF
TRBJ1-3	NA	NA	TRBV5-4	TGTGCCAGCAGCGACAGGACCGCCAGCTCTGGAAACACCATATATTTT	CASSDRTASSGNTIYF
TRBJ1-1	NA	NA	TRBV21-1	TGTGCCTTATCAGGGACAGGGGGCTTTAGGAACACTGAAGCTTTCTTT	CALSGTGGFRNTEAFF
TRBJ2-3	NA	NA	TRBV7-2	TGTGCCAGCAGCGAGGGCGATACGCAGTATTTT	CASSEGDTQYF
TRBJ1-1	TRBD1	NA	TRBV3-1/TRBV3-2	TGTGCCAGCAGCCTTGGGACAGGAATGAACACTGAAGCTTTCTTT	CASSLGTGMNTEAFF
TRBJ2-7	NA	NA	TRBV3-1/TRBV3-2	TGTGCCAGCAGCCAGGAACCAGGGAGCTCCTACGAGCAGTACTTC	CASSQEPGSSYEQYF